This TCR beta chain was recovered during a study of T-cell memory formation after mild COVID-19 (dated by TCRdb to about 2021). In terms of the full investigation: TCR sequence clusters from the two donors were largely donor specific. In two donors, T-cell clones that expanded and contracted after mild COVID-19 were tracked by sequencing TCRalpha and TCRbeta repertoires over time. Two young, previously healthy adult volunteers, one female and one male, were included in the cohort. The investigation overall reported the following: Only a couple of mild cases were covered by the study, and larger cohorts that include severe cases with pre-infection samples were considered necessary. The detection of some responding clones in pre-infection memory suggests that pre-existing cross-reactive memory T cells joined the SARS-CoV-2 response. Clones contracting from day 15 to 85 had balanced CD4/CD8 phenotypes, while a second wave expanding from day 15 to 37 was biased towards CD4+. SARS-CoV-2 specificity was not confirmed for the second-wave clones peaking on day 37. Contracting CD4+ clones were found mainly in CM and EM memory subsets, while CD8+ clones were enriched in EMRA.

Instrument used: Illumina NovaSeq 6000. cDNA libraries for TCRalpha and TCRbeta were prepared by 5'RACE using constant-segment primers, with sample barcodes and unique molecular identifiers added. RNA was extracted from every sample with Trizol reagent. Library amplification was performed in two PCR steps, and a second sample barcode and Illumina TruSeq adapters were introduced in the second step. Libraries were sequenced on an Illumina NovaSeq with 2 x 150 bp paired-end reads. The authors processed their data as follows. The reads were demultiplexed and collapsed into UMI-guided consensus sequences using migec v1.2.7. With mixcr v2.1.11, UMI consensuses were aligned to TRA and TRB V and J templates and assembled into clonotypes. Clonotypes were classified as expanded or contracted when called significant by both edgeR and NoisET, with noise models trained on biological replicates. For edgeR calls, the cutoffs were a false discovery rate-adjusted p below 0.01 and a log2 fold-change threshold of 1. PCA with hierarchical clustering of max-normalized trajectories of the 1000 most abundant clonotypes was used as exploratory dynamics analysis. Separately sequenced CD4+ and CD8+ repertoires were used to assign a CD4 or CD8 phenotype to each responding clone. The public reads were run again by TCRdb, first through fastp at Q25 and then through MiXCR, and only productive beta chains were kept. Duplicate CDR3 protein sequences are folded into a single record with the most common DNA and genes. The V and J calls and clone size are TCRdb's, not the authors'. This sample holds hundreds of thousands of distinct CDR3 sequences; approximately 27% were observed only once. Approximately 13% of the sample is taken by the ten largest.

Ficoll-Paque density gradient centrifugation was used to isolate PBMCs. In the case of this clonotype: Its antigen is unknown. Nothing much larger sits one base from this clone, and base qualities are not available.

The germline V gene encodes CDR1 SGHVS and CDR2 FQNEAQ. There are 17 amino acids in the CDR3, from cysteine to phenylalanine inclusive. Left in the record is the CDR3 DNA by itself, 51 bases read in frame from the first base. V loses 3 bases, J loses 7 bases, and the germline ends lie 22 bases apart. The chain links TRBV7-8 with TRBJ2-1; TRBD2 might be the D gene, on 5 matching bases. The source is an adult woman who had mild COVID-19 (a few samples of this study predate the infection). The sample titles of this study are shuffled in the database, so cell type and time point are left out; the donor was told from shared clones. Specimen: PBMCs or a T cell subset sorted from them (not recorded which). The sequenced DNA is TGTGCCAGCAGCTTCCTCAAGGAGGCTAACCTCGGGAATGAGCAGTTCTTC. Its protein is CASSFLKEANLGNEQFF. When the CDR3 is completed using the reference TRBV7-8 and TRBJ2-1 genes on either side, the full variable domain is GAGVSQSPRYKVAKRGQDVALRCDPISGHVSLFWYQQALGQGPEFLTYFQNEAQLDKSGLPSDRFFAERPEGSVSTLKIQRTQQEDSAVYLCASSFLKEANLGNEQFFGPGTRLTVL.